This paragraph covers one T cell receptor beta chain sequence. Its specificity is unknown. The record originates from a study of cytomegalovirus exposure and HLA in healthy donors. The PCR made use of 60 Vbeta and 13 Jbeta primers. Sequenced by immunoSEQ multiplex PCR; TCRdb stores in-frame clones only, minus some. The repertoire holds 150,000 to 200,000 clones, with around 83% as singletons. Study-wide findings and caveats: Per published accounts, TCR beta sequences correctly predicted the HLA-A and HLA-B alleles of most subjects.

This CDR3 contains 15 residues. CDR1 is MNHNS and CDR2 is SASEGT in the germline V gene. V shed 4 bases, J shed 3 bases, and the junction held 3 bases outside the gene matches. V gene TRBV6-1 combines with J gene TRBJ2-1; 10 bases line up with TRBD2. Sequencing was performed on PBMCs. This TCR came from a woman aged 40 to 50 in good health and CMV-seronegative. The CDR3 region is CASSGTSGNYNEQFF. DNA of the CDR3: TGTGCCAGCAGTGGGACTAGCGGAAACTACAATGAGCAGTTCTTC.